A single sample gave rise to the 2 T cell receptor beta chains below, sequenced in a study of T cells in Graves' hyperthyroidism and ophthalmopathy. The CDR3 regions of TCR beta were amplified from RNA transcripts. The primer set for the first-round RT-PCR of the TCR CDR3 was HTBI. One entry per CDR3 protein, called by TCRdb with MiXCR from the multiplex PCR reads. The table shows more than 150,000 distinct CDR3 sequences, with over 15% occurring only once. What was sequenced was blood. The receptors here all came from a woman aged 50 to 60 with Graves' hyperthyroidism.

This clonotype was detected ten times or more. The CDR3 reads CASSLAGTKAFF. The CDR3 coding sequence is TGTGCCAGCAGCTTAGCGGGGACTAAAGCTTTCTTT. The V gene is TRBV7-6, the J gene TRBJ1-1; tentatively, D is TRBD1 (5 bases). Looked up from germline, CDR1 is SGHVS and CDR2 is FNYEAQ. This CDR3 spans 12 amino acids. V lost 0 bases and J lost 9, with 8 bases in between.

The chain links TRBV19 to TRBJ2-7; D is undetermined. V gave up 4 bases and J gave up 3 bases, with 13 bases separating them. The germline gives CDR1 LNHDA, CDR2 SQIVND (reference sequence). The CDR3 covers 14 residues. The CDR3: CASSNQAWIYEQYF. The CDR3 DNA is TGTGCCAGTAGTAATCAGGCCTGGATCTACGAGCAGTACTTC. Based on the CDR3 plus reference TRBV19 and TRBJ2-7, the full variable domain is DGGITQSPKYLFRKEGQNVTLSCEQNLNHDAMYWYRQDPGQGLRLIYYSQIVNDFQKGDIAEGYSVSREKKESFPLTVTSAQKNPTAFYLCASSNQAWIYEQYFGPGTRLTVT.